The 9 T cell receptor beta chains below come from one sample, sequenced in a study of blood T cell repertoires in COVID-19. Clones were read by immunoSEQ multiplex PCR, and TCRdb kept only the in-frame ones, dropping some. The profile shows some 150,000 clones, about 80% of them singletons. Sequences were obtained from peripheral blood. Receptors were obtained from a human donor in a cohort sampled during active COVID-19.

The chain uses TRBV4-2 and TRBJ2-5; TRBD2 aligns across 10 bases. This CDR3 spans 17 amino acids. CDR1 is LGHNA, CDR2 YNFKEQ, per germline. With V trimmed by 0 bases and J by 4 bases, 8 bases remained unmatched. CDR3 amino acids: CASSQDWERGGAETQYF. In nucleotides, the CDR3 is TGTGCCAGCAGCCAAGATTGGGAGCGGGGGGGCGCAGAGACCCAGTACTTC.

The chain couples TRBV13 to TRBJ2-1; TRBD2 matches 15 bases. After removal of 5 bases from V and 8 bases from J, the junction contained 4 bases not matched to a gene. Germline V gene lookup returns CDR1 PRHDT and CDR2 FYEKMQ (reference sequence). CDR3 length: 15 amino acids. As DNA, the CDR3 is TGTGCCAGCAGCCCGGGACTAGCGGGGGGTTATGAGCAGTTCTTC. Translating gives CASSPGLAGGYEQFF. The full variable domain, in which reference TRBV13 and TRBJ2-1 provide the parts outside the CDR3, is AAGVIQSPRHLIKEKRETATLKCYPIPRHDTVYWYQQGPGQDPQFLISFYEKMQSDKGSIPDRFSAQQFSDYHSELNMSSLELGDSALYFCASSPGLAGGYEQFFGPGTRLTVL.

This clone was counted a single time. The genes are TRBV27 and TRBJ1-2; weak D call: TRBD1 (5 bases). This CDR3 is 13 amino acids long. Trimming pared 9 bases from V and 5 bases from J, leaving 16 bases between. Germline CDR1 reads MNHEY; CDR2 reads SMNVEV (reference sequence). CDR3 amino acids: CASRQSPYYGYTF. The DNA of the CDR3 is TGTGCCAGTCGACAGTCCCCCTATTATGGCTACACCTTC.

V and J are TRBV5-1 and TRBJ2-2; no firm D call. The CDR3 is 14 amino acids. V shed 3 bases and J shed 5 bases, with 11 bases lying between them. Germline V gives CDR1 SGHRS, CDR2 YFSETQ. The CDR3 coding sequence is TGCGCCAGCAGCTCGAGTCTCGGGACCGGGGAGCTGTTTTTT. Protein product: CASSSSLGTGELFF.

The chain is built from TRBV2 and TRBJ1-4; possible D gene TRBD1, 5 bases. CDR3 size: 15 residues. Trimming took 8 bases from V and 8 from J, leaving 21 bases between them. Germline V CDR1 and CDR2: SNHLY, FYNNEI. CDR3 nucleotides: TGTGCCAGCGGGAAGGGGATTGGGTACAAGGAAAAACTGTTTTTT. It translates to CASGKGIGYKEKLFF.

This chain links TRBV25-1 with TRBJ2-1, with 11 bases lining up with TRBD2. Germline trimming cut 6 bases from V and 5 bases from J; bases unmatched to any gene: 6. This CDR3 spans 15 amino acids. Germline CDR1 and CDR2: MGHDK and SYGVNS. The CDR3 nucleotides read TGTGCCAGCAGCCCCGGGACTAGCGGAAACAATGAGCAGTTCTTC. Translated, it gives CASSPGTSGNNEQFF.

The chain's CDR3 is CASSLAFGEYYEQYF. CDR3 nucleotides: TGTGCCAGCAGCTTAGCGTTCGGGGAGTACTACGAGCAGTACTTC. The chain recombines TRBV7-2 with TRBJ2-7, with D possibly matching TRBD2 (5 bases). This CDR3 comprises 15 residues. V gave up 0 bases and J gave up 3 bases, with 12 bases separating them. Germline values: CDR1 SGHTA, CDR2 FQGNSA.

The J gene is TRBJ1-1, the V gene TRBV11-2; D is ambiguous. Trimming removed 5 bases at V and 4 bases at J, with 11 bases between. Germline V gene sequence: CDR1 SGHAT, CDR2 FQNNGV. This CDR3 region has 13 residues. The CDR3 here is CASSAGPSTEAFF. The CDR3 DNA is TGTGCCAGCAGCGCTGGGCCAAGCACTGAAGCTTTCTTT.

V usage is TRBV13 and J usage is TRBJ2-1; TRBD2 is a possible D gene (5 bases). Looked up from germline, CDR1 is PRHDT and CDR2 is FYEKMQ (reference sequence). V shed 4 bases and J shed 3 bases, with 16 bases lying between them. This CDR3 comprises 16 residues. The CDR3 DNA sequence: TGTGCCAGCAGCTCAAATCCGGGCGGAGGCTACAATGAGCAGTTCTTC. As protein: CASSSNPGGGYNEQFF.